This passage covers 20 T cell receptor beta chains from one sample sequenced in a study of blood T cell repertoires in COVID-19. Assay: immunoSEQ multiplex PCR; the TCRdb copy retains only in-frame clones and omits some. The table has more than 90,000 clones, 72% seen once; the top ten hold around 24%. The specimen was peripheral blood. Every receptor here comes from a woman between 55 and 75 years old in a cohort sampled during active or convalescent COVID-19.

The gene calls are TRBV7-9 and TRBJ2-7, with D tentatively TRBD2 (6 bases). V was trimmed by 2 bases and J by 0 bases, leaving 8 bases between them. Germline V gives CDR1 SEHNR, CDR2 FQNEAQ (reference sequence). CDR3 length equals 14 residues. This chain's CDR3 is CASSLLGGSYEQYF. CDR3 bases: TGTGCCAGCAGCTTATTGGGGGGCTCCTACGAGCAGTACTTC.

DNA for the CDR3: TGTGCCTGGGCCGGGACAGAGAATGAAAAACTGTTTTTT. Protein: CAWAGTENEKLFF. The chain combines TRBV30 with TRBJ1-4; TRBD1 matches at 7 bases. The CDR3 spans 13 residues. CDR1 is GTSNPN and CDR2 is SVGIG in the germline V gene (reference sequence). V trimming: 5 bases; J trimming: 5 bases; junction bases outside the gene matches: 5. Complete variable domain (other parts from reference TRBV30 and TRBJ1-4): SQTIHQWPATLVQPVGSPLSLECTVEGTSNPNLYWYRQAAGRGLQLLFYSVGIGQISSEVPQNLSASRPQDRQFILSSKKLLLSDSGFYLCAWAGTENEKLFFGSGTQLSVL.

The chain has TRBV27 and TRBJ2-7; D remains ambiguous. The germline V and J ends were trimmed by 6 bases and 2 bases, with 11 bases remaining between them. The CDR3 runs to 13 residues. The V gene's germline CDR1 is MNHEY and CDR2 SMNVEV (reference sequence). The CDR3 loop is CASRQAPPYEQYF. CDR3 DNA sequence: TGTGCCAGCAGACAAGCGCCTCCCTACGAGCAGTACTTC.

This clone occurred once. This CDR3 is CAWTRENYGYTF. CDR3 in DNA: TGTGCCTGGACCAGGGAAAACTATGGCTACACCTTC. This rearrangement joins TRBV30 to TRBJ1-2; D perhaps matches TRBD1 (5 bases). Germline V gives CDR1 GTSNPN, CDR2 SVGIG (reference sequence). The V and J ends lost 4 bases and 2 bases respectively, with 8 bases between them. CDR3 length equals 12 residues.

This chain links TRBV9 with TRBJ2-3; no definite D call. Germline V gene sequence: CDR1 SGDLS, CDR2 YYNGEE. Trimming took 0 bases from V and 5 from J, leaving 4 bases between them. This CDR3 contains 12 residues. The CDR3 sequence: CASSVDRDTQYF. DNA for the CDR3: TGTGCCAGCAGCGTAGATCGAGATACGCAGTATTTT.

The chain carries TRBV7-2 and TRBJ2-5; 7 nucleotides match TRBD1. The germline CDR1 and CDR2 sequences are SGHTA and FQGNSA. The V and J ends lost 1 base and 5 bases, in that order; junction bases with no gene match: 10. The CDR3 covers 16 residues. The CDR3, as DNA: TGTGCCAGCAGCTTAGAGGGGGCCCTACCAGTGGAGACCCAGTACTTC. This codes for CASSLEGALPVETQYF.

The rearrangement joins TRBV11-2 to TRBJ2-3; D might be TRBD1 (5 bases). Germline CDR1 is SGHAT and CDR2 is FQNNGV. V was pared by 5 bases and J by 4 bases, with 13 bases between. The CDR3 consists of 14 residues. The chain's CDR3 is CASSPQRGADTQYF. The CDR3 nucleotides are TGTGCCAGCAGCCCTCAAAGGGGCGCAGATACGCAGTATTTT.

This clone was recorded once. CDR3 sequence (DNA): TGTGCCAGCAGTTTTGCAGGGGTGGGCACTGAAGCTTTCTTT. Translation: CASSFAGVGTEAFF. The chain carries TRBV27 and TRBJ1-1; TRBD1 is a possible D gene (6 bases). V lost 3 bases to trimming and J lost 4 bases, with 12 bases between them. Germline V gene sequence: CDR1 MNHEY, CDR2 SMNVEV (reference sequence). The CDR3 is 14 residues long.

The genes are TRBV18 and TRBJ2-5, with D possibly being TRBD1 (6 bases). In germline, CDR1 is KGHSH, CDR2 LQKENI. V lost 1 base and J 5 bases, leaving 11 bases between the germline ends. The CDR3 totals 14 residues. The CDR3 protein is CASSPLWGRETQYF. For the CDR3, the DNA is TGTGCCAGCTCACCACTCTGGGGGCGGGAGACCCAGTACTTC.

The J gene is TRBJ2-2, the V gene TRBV5-1, with 12 bases aligning to TRBD1. CDR3 length: 15 residues. The germline V gene encodes CDR1 SGHRS and CDR2 YFSETQ. The V and J ends lost 4 bases and 7 bases, in that order; junction bases with no gene match: 5. CDR3 region: CASSGDRGQIGELFF. The CDR3, as DNA: TGCGCCAGCAGCGGGGACAGGGGGCAAATCGGGGAGCTGTTTTTT.

This clone was seen a few times. This chain joins TRBV12-3 or TRBV12-4 and TRBJ1-2; D may be TRBD1 (6 bases). This CDR3 is 13 amino acids long. V was pared by 3 bases and J by 7 bases, with 12 bases between. DNA of the CDR3: TGTGCCAGCAGTTTTATTCAAGGGGGTGGCTACACCTTC. As protein: CASSFIQGGGYTF.

The CDR3, as DNA: TGTGCCAGCTCAACTGACACAGATACGCAGTATTTT. It encodes CASSTDTDTQYF. This chain links TRBV2 with TRBJ2-3; unclear D gene. The germline gives CDR1 SNHLY, CDR2 FYNNEI. The V end lost 8 bases, the J end lost 2 bases, and 8 bases lay between the germline ends. This CDR3 spans 12 amino acids.

V gene TRBV5-1 combines with J gene TRBJ2-2, with 10 nucleotides matching TRBD2. In germline, CDR1 is SGHRS, CDR2 YFSETQ. After removal of 3 bases from V and 7 bases from J, the junction contained 6 bases not matched to a gene. CDR3 size: 15 residues. This CDR3 is CASSSQRGGGGELFF. The CDR3 DNA is TGCGCCAGCAGCTCCCAGCGGGGGGGCGGCGGGGAGCTGTTTTTT.

On this clone: This may be a read error: a much more frequent sequence differs by one nucleotide. V is TRBV2 and J is TRBJ2-7; 8 nucleotides line up with TRBD2. The CDR3 spans 14 residues. The junction had 5 bases not matched to a gene; V was cut back by 4 bases and J by 3 bases. CDR1 SNHLY and CDR2 FYNNEI come from the germline V gene. DNA for the CDR3: TGTGCCAGCAGTGCGGGGGGGGCCGGCTACGAGCAGTACTTC. Protein sequence: CASSAGGAGYEQYF.

The chain couples TRBV4-1 to TRBJ2-7; the D gene is possibly TRBD2 (6 bases). Trimming left V 1 base short and J 7 bases short, with 17 bases between. The CDR3 spans 15 residues. Germline V gene sequence: CDR1 MGHRA, CDR2 YSYEKL. For the CDR3, the DNA is TGCGCCAGCAGCCAAGTGGCAGGCGGGACCGGGGAGCAGTACTTC. Translating it yields CASSQVAGGTGEQYF.

This clone appeared a few times. This chain links TRBV19 with TRBJ2-5, with D maybe TRBD2 (5 bases). CDR3 length equals 15 residues. V was clipped by 3 bases and J by 4 bases, with 15 bases between them. Germline CDR1 and CDR2: LNHDA and SQIVND (reference sequence). CDR3 protein: CASSIGSLGIETQYF. The DNA of the CDR3 is TGTGCCAGTAGTATTGGGAGCCTAGGGATAGAGACCCAGTACTTC.

J is TRBJ1-4 and V is TRBV28, with D possibly TRBD1 on 6 matching bases. Germline V lookup: CDR1 MDHEN, CDR2 SYDVKM. Trimming cost V 3 bases and J 7 bases, with 12 bases left between them. This CDR3 comprises 14 residues. In nucleotides, the CDR3 is TGTGCCAGCAGTTTTTCAGGGGTGGGTGAAAAACTGTTTTTT. Amino acid sequence: CASSFSGVGEKLFF.

The chain has TRBV5-8 and TRBJ2-3, with 11 bases aligning to TRBD1. The CDR3 extends over 14 amino acids. Germline CDR1 reads SGHTS; CDR2 reads YDEGEE. With V trimmed by 3 bases and J by 6 bases, 3 bases remained unmatched. The CDR3 sequence is CASSWDRGGDTQYF. CDR3 in DNA: TGTGCCAGCAGCTGGGACAGGGGGGGGGATACGCAGTATTTT.

The V gene is TRBV7-3, the J gene TRBJ2-3, with 7 nucleotides matching TRBD2. The trim removed 1 base at V and 2 bases at J, leaving 3 bases unmatched. The germline CDR1 and CDR2 sequences are SGHTA and FQGTGA. The CDR3 has 15 residues. The CDR3 sequence is CASSLSGGYTDTQYF. The CDR3, as DNA: TGTGCCAGCAGCTTAAGCGGGGGATACACAGATACGCAGTATTTT.

There are many counts of this clone. The chain carries TRBV7-9 and TRBJ2-7, with TRBD1 as a possible D gene (5 bases). Trimming cost V 6 bases and J 0 bases, with 9 bases left between them. Looked up from germline, CDR1 is SEHNR and CDR2 is FQNEAQ (reference sequence). This CDR3 has 13 amino acids. The CDR3, as DNA: TGTGCCAGCAGTCTGACAGACTCCTACGAGCAGTACTTC. The encoded protein is CASSLTDSYEQYF.